This T cell receptor (beta chain) comes out of a study of untreated major depressive disorder. Points from the study as a whole: Compared with controls, depressed patients showed more TRBV05-01 (Vbeta 5.1) usage in CD4+ T cells.

CDR1 and CDR2 (germline): SEHNR, FQNEAQ (reference sequence). V lost 4 bases to trimming and J lost 2 bases; unmatched junction nucleotides: 3. This CDR3 has 14 amino acids. Participants with major medical conditions, Axis I/II comorbidities, regular medication or illicit drug use were excluded. The table lists this clone with a count of one. Its antigen is unknown. Clones were read by immunoSEQ multiplex PCR, and TCRdb kept only the in-frame ones, dropping some. This table holds more than 15,000 clones, around 90% found once. The chain employs TRBV7-9 and TRBJ1-2, with 8 bases that match TRBD1. The specimen was CD4+ T cells from PBMCs. This sequence originates from a woman aged 35 to 49 with major depressive disorder. This CDR3 is CASSYGQGNYGYTF. CDR3 DNA sequence: TGTGCCAGCAGCTACGGACAGGGAAACTATGGCTACACCTTC.